This T cell receptor beta chain was sequenced for a study of cytomegalovirus exposure and HLA in healthy donors. PCR employed 60 Vbeta and 13 Jbeta primers. Clones were sequenced by immunoSEQ multiplex PCR, and TCRdb holds only the in-frame ones, with some missing. This table holds about 180,000 clones, 84% found once. The length of the CDR3 is 15 residues. V gave up 5 bases and J gave up 7 bases, with 17 bases separating them. Germline CDR1 is LNHDA and CDR2 is SQIVND (reference sequence). The sequencing input was PBMCs. The rearrangement links TRBV19 to TRBJ1-4; D uncertain. This receptor was taken from a girl aged 2 to 10 in good health and CMV-seropositive. The CDR3 sequence is CASSPKAVVVEKLFF. The CDR3 DNA follows: TGTGCCAGTAGTCCCAAGGCGGTCGTTGTTGAAAAACTGTTTTTT.